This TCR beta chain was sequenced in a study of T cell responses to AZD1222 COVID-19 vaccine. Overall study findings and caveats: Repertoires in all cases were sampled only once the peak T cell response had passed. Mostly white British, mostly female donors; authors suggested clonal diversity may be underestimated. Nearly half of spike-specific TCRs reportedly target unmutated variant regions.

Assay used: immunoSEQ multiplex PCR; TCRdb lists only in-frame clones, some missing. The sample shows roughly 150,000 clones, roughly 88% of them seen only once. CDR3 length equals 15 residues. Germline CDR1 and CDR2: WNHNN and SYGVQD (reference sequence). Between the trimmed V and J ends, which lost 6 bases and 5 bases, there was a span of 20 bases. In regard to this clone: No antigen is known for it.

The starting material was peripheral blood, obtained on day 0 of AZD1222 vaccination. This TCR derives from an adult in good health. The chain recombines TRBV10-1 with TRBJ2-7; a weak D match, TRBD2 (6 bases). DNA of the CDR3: TGCGCCAGCAGCGGCGGTTCGGGTAGCGGCCACGAGCAGTACTTC. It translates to CASSGGSGSGHEQYF.